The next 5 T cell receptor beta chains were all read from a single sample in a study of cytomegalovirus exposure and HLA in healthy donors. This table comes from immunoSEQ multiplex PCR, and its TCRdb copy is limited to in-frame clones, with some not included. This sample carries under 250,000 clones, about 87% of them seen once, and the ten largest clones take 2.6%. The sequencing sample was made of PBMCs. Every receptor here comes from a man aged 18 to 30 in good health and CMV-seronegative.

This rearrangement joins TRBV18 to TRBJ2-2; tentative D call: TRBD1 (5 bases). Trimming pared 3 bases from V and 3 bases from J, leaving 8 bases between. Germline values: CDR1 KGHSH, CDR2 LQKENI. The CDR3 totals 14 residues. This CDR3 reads CASSPQGYTGELFF. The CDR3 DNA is TGTGCCAGCTCACCGCAGGGATACACCGGGGAGCTGTTTTTT.

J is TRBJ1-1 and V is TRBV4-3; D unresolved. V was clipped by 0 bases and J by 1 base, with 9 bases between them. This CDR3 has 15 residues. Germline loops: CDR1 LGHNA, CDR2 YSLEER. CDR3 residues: CASSQDSRPNTEAFF. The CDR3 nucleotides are TGCGCCAGCAGCCAAGATTCCAGGCCGAACACTGAAGCTTTCTTT.

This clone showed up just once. The CDR3 DNA follows: TGTGCCAGCAGTCCCGCAGGGACTAACTATGGCTACACCTTC. Translating gives CASSPAGTNYGYTF. This chain links TRBV28 with TRBJ1-2, with D possibly being TRBD1 (5 bases). From germline, CDR1 is MDHEN and CDR2 SYDVKM. This CDR3 region has 14 residues. V was trimmed by 5 bases and J by 0 bases, leaving 10 bases between them.

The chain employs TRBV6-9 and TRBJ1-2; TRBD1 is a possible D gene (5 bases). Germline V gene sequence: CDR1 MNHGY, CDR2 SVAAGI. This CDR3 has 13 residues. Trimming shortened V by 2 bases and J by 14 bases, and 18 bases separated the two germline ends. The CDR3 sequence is CASSYRTRMAKTF. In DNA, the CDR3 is TGTGCCAGCAGTTATCGGACACGTATGGCTAAAACCTTC.

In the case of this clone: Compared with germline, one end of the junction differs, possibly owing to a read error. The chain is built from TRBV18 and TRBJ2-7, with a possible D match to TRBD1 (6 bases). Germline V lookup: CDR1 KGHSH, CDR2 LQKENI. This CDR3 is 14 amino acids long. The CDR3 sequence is CASSPPRDTYEQYF. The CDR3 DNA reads TGTGCCAGCTCGCCACCCCGGGACACTTACGAGCAGTACTTC.